These 17 T cell receptor beta chains originate from one sample sequenced in a study of cytomegalovirus exposure and HLA in healthy donors. Both 60 Vbeta primers and 13 Jbeta primers went into the PCR. The protocol was immunoSEQ multiplex PCR, while the TCRdb copy is restricted to in-frame clones and leaves out a portion. The sample has roughly 190,000 clones; 60% to 85% are singletons. The source material was PBMCs. The receptor set was obtained from a woman aged 40-49 years in good health and CMV-seronegative.

The V gene is TRBV30, the J gene TRBJ2-3, with 7 bases matching TRBD2. The CDR3 totals 15 residues. The V and J ends lost 0 bases and 1 base, in that order; junction bases with no gene match: 4. The V gene's germline CDR1 is GTSNPN and CDR2 SVGIG (reference sequence). CDR3 sequence reads: CAWSVAGVRTDTQYF. The CDR3 DNA sequence: TGTGCCTGGAGTGTGGCGGGAGTACGCACAGATACGCAGTATTTT.

A word on this clone: One junction end disagrees with the germline gene, perhaps due to a read error. The gene calls are TRBV19 and TRBJ1-1; a weak D match, TRBD1 (5 bases). Germline CDR1 and CDR2: LNHDA and SQIVND (reference sequence). The CDR3 length is 14 residues. The DNA for the CDR3 is TGTGCCAGTAGTATACAGGGATACATCGCTGACGCTTTCTTT. Its protein is CASSIQGYIADAFF.

The gene calls are TRBV7-9 and TRBJ1-2, with a tentative D call TRBD1 (5 bases). This CDR3 is built from 14 residues. Between the trimmed V and J ends, which lost 7 bases and 2 bases, there was a span of 14 bases. Germline assignment: CDR1 SEHNR and CDR2 FQNEAQ (reference sequence). The CDR3 sequence is CASTLGGRNYGYTF. The CDR3 DNA follows: TGTGCCAGCACCCTGGGGGGACGAAACTATGGCTACACCTTC.

A few counts support this clone. The DNA for the CDR3 is TGTGCCAGCAGCCAAGTGGGCGGGGGCTCCTACAATGAGCAGTTCTTC. Protein: CASSQVGGGSYNEQFF. The V and J genes are TRBV13 and TRBJ2-1; the match to TRBD2 covers 7 bases. The CDR3 length is 16 residues. J gave up 0 bases and V 5 bases, and 7 bases lay outside the gene matches. Germline V gene sequence: CDR1 PRHDT, CDR2 FYEKMQ (reference sequence).

This clone has a handful of counts. The rearrangement uses TRBV11-3 and TRBJ2-5; possibly TRBD2 for D (6 bases). This CDR3 region has 17 residues. The germline CDR1 and CDR2 sequences are SGHNT and YENEEA. V lost 3 bases, J lost 5 bases, and 22 bases lay in between. The CDR3 protein is CASSFGVEGGGRETQYF. CDR3 coding DNA: TGTGCCAGCAGCTTCGGTGTGGAGGGAGGCGGTCGGGAGACCCAGTACTTC.

This clone was recorded only once. The chain carries TRBV27 and TRBJ1-1, with a possible D match to TRBD1 (6 bases). Germline V CDR1 and CDR2: MNHEY, SMNVEV (reference sequence). V was shortened by 3 bases and J by 8 bases, with 13 bases between the two germline ends. This CDR3 contains 13 residues. Written as DNA, the CDR3 is TGTGCCAGCAGTTTCGGACAGTTGGGAGAAGCTTTCTTT. Translation: CASSFGQLGEAFF.

The CDR3, as DNA: TGTGCCTGGAGTCGAACAAAATACACTGAAGCTTTCTTT. Translated, it gives CAWSRTKYTEAFF. The V and J genes are TRBV30 and TRBJ1-1; D call uncertain. V dropped 2 bases and J dropped 3 bases, with 10 bases sitting between them. The CDR3 covers 13 residues. Per the germline V gene, CDR1 is GTSNPN and CDR2 is SVGIG (reference sequence).

The J gene is TRBJ1-2, the V gene TRBV5-1; 9 positions match TRBD1. This CDR3 has 16 residues. Germline-derived CDR1 and CDR2 are SGHRS and YFSETQ. Losses at the gene ends were 1 base for V and 8 bases for J; bases not matched to a gene: 12. The CDR3 loop is CASSLMKGQGDRGYTF. DNA of the CDR3: TGCGCCAGCAGCTTGATGAAGGGACAGGGAGATCGGGGCTACACCTTC.

The chain combines TRBV10-3 with TRBJ1-2; TRBD1 agrees at 7 bases. V was pared by 11 bases and J by 0 bases, with 3 bases of the junction left unmatched. The CDR3 runs 12 residues. Germline CDR1 is ENHRY and CDR2 is SYGVKD. CDR3 in amino acids: CAAGTANYGYTF. For the CDR3, the DNA is TGTGCCGCCGGGACAGCTAACTATGGCTACACCTTC.

This clone appeared a few times. The chain is built from TRBV5-1 and TRBJ1-6; D ambiguous. V lost 6 bases and J 4 bases, leaving 14 bases between the germline ends. The CDR3 length is 15 residues. Germline CDR1 reads SGHRS; CDR2 reads YFSETQ. CDR3 sequence: CASKWEPKYNSPLHF. The CDR3 DNA sequence: TGCGCCAGCAAGTGGGAGCCCAAATATAATTCACCCCTCCACTTT.

The rearrangement joins TRBV10-2 to TRBJ1-1; 9 nucleotides agree with TRBD1. The CDR3 has 16 amino acids. Germline CDR1 and CDR2: WSHSY and SAAADI. After removal of 2 bases from V and 10 bases from J, the junction contained 14 bases not matched to a gene. The CDR3 region is CASSERMRTGAGGAFF. As DNA, the CDR3 is TGCGCCAGCAGTGAGCGGATGCGGACAGGGGCGGGTGGAGCTTTCTTT.

The rearrangement uses TRBV30 and TRBJ2-7; 9 nucleotides align to TRBD2. Germline CDR1 reads GTSNPN; CDR2 reads SVGIG (reference sequence). J gave up 3 bases and V 2 bases, and 8 bases lay outside the gene matches. This CDR3 is built from 15 residues. The CDR3 spells CAWSKRLAAYYEQYF. The CDR3 DNA follows: TGTGCCTGGAGTAAACGACTAGCGGCTTACTACGAGCAGTACTTC.

This rearrangement joins TRBV5-1 to TRBJ2-5, with TRBD2 identical over 14 bases. Germline assignment: CDR1 SGHRS and CDR2 YFSETQ. CDR3 size: 16 residues. V dropped 4 bases and J dropped 4; count of bases not matched to a gene: 6. This CDR3 is CASSPGTSGRLETQYF. The CDR3 bases are TGCGCCAGCAGCCCCGGGACTAGCGGGAGACTAGAGACCCAGTACTTC. The entire variable domain, with the rest obtained from reference TRBV5-1 and TRBJ2-5, is as follows: KAGVTQTPRYLIKTRGQQVTLSCSPISGHRSVSWYQQTPGQGLQFLFEYFSETQRNKGNFPGRFSGRQFSNSRSEMNVSTLELGDSALYLCASSPGTSGRLETQYFGPGTRLLVL.

The chain combines TRBV6-5 with TRBJ1-2; 10 bases match TRBD1. CDR1 MNHEY and CDR2 SVGAGI come from the germline V gene. The CDR3 has 14 residues. The junction had 6 bases not matched to a gene; V was cut back by 7 bases and J by 4 bases. CDR3 amino acids: CASKYRTGGYGYTF. The CDR3 bases are TGTGCCAGCAAGTACCGGACAGGGGGCTATGGCTACACCTTC.

This clone was detected only once. The chain joins TRBV7-3 to TRBJ1-1; 12 nucleotides match TRBD1. The J segment lost 3 bases and the V segment lost 5 bases, leaving 10 bases of the junction unmatched. This CDR3 has 17 residues. The V gene's germline CDR1 is SGHTA and CDR2 FQGTGA. CDR3 sequence (DNA): TGTGCCAGCAGCCCTTCGGGACAGGGGGCGCCGGACACTGAAGCTTTCTTT. Translating gives CASSPSGQGAPDTEAFF.

This chain links TRBV5-6 with TRBJ2-5, with 8 positions matching TRBD2. Germline CDR1 reads SGHDT; CDR2 reads YYEEEE. The J segment lost 2 bases and the V segment lost 0 bases, leaving 3 bases of the junction unmatched. The CDR3 totals 15 residues. Here the CDR3 DNA reads TGTGCCAGCAGCTTGGTGGTAGCGGGGCAAGAGACCCAGTACTTC. Translated, it gives CASSLVVAGQETQYF.

The rearrangement uses TRBV29-1 and TRBJ1-2; 8 bases match TRBD1. The ends lost 6 bases at V and 8 bases at J; junction bases unmatched: 14. The CDR3 contains 14 residues. The V gene's germline CDR1 is SQVTM and CDR2 ANQGSEA. The CDR3 bases are TGCAGCGTCCTGACAGGGGCTAGCAATTACGGCTACACCTTC. This codes for CSVLTGASNYGYTF.